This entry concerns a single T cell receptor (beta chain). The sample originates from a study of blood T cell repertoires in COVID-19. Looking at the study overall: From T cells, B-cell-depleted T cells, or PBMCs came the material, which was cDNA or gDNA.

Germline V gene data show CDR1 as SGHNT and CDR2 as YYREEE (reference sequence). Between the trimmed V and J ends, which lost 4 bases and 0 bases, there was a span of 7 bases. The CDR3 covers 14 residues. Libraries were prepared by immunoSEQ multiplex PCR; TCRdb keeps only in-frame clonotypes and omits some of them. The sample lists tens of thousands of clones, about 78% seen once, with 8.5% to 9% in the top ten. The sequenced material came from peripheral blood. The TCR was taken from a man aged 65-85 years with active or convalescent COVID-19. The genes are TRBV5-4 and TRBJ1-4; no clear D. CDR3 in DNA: TGTGCCAGCAGCCCCACAGCAACTAATGAAAAACTGTTTTTT. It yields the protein CASSPTATNEKLFF. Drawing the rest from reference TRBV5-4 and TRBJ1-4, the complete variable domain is ETGVTQSPTHLIKTRGQQVTLRCSSQSGHNTVSWYQQALGQGPQFIFQYYREEENGRGNFPPRFSGLQFPNYSSELNVNALELDDSALYLCASSPTATNEKLFFGSGTQLSVL.